Listed here are 28 T cell receptor beta chains from one sample, sequenced in a study of blood T cells in healthy people across ages. Next came a second PCR, run for about 6 to 12 cycles, which used a sample-barcoded 5' primer along with a J-beta primer mix. TCRdb re-analysed the 5' RACE reads in MiXCR, keeping a single row per CDR3 protein. The sample holds 800,000 to 900,000 distinct CDR3 sequences, under 80% seen once. What was sequenced was blood. The receptor set was obtained from a man aged 25 to 45 in good health.

This clonotype was seen many times. The V and J genes are TRBV28 and TRBJ2-3; maybe TRBD2 (6 bases). Germline CDR1 MDHEN, CDR2 SYDVKM. Trimming took off 5 bases at V and 1 base at J, with 13 bases between the two ends. The CDR3 length is 15 residues. The CDR3 protein is CASSDRDSGTDTQYF. In DNA, the CDR3 is TGTGCCAGCAGTGACCGGGACTCCGGCACAGATACGCAGTATTTT.

The chain recombines TRBV12-3 or TRBV12-4 with TRBJ2-1; D not resolved. The CDR3 runs to 14 residues. The V end was cut by 5 bases, the J end by 8 bases, with 16 bases between. The CDR3 DNA is TGTGCCAGCAGTCTGCAACTCAATGGTGATGAGCAGTTCTTC. Translation gives CASSLQLNGDEQFF.

The chain has TRBV29-1 and TRBJ1-1, with a possible D match to TRBD1 (5 bases). The CDR3 runs to 14 residues. V was clipped by 5 bases and J by 1 base, with 14 bases between them. Germline-derived CDR1 and CDR2 are SQVTM and ANQGSEA. The CDR3 DNA follows: TGCAGCGTTCTGGCCGGGACGGCGAACACTGAAGCTTTCTTT. The encoded protein is CSVLAGTANTEAFF.

The chain combines TRBV7-9 with TRBJ1-2, with 9 bases that match TRBD1. The CDR3 contains 16 residues. V dropped 1 base and J dropped 13; count of bases not matched to a gene: 16. The germline V gene has CDR1 SEHNR and CDR2 FQNEAQ (reference sequence). The CDR3 DNA reads as TGTGCCAGCAGCTTAGATAACGGACAGGGGAGTATTGCATTCACCTTC. Amino acid sequence: CASSLDNGQGSIAFTF.

The genes are TRBV29-1 and TRBJ2-3; TRBD1 is a possible D gene (6 bases). V dropped 5 bases and J dropped 4 bases, with 13 bases sitting between them. The CDR3 spans 13 residues. Per the germline V gene, CDR1 is SQVTM and CDR2 is ANQGSEA. The CDR3 protein is CSVRRGASDTQYF. The CDR3 nucleotides are TGCAGCGTTCGCAGGGGCGCTTCAGATACGCAGTATTTT.

Only one count was recorded for this clonotype. The chain joins TRBV9 to TRBJ2-7, with 7 nucleotides matching TRBD2. CDR1 is SGDLS and CDR2 is YYNGEE in the germline V gene. The CDR3 covers 14 residues. Trimming removed 4 bases from V and 3 bases from J; junction bases left unmatched: 7. CDR3 protein: CASSPPSGGYEQYF. In DNA form, the CDR3 reads TGTGCCAGCAGCCCGCCTAGCGGCGGCTACGAGCAGTACTTC.

This chain joins TRBV20-1 and TRBJ2-5; 8 nucleotides align to TRBD1. CDR1 DFQATT and CDR2 SNEGSKA come from the germline V gene (reference sequence). Trimming at V came to 6 bases and at J to 5 bases, leaving 8 bases not matched to a gene. The CDR3 loop spans 13 amino acids. CDR3 region: CSAADRVRETQYF. The DNA for the CDR3 is TGCAGTGCAGCGGACAGGGTTCGGGAGACCCAGTACTTC.

The chain carries TRBV10-3 and TRBJ1-4, with TRBD1 matching 9 bases. CDR1 ENHRY and CDR2 SYGVKD come from the germline V gene. Unmatched junction bases numbered 5, after V lost 0 bases and J lost 6 bases. The CDR3 loop spans 16 amino acids. CDR3 loop: CAISESVGQGYEKLFF. The DNA of the CDR3 is TGTGCCATCAGTGAGTCTGTGGGACAGGGTTATGAAAAACTGTTTTTT.

This rearrangement joins TRBV5-6 to TRBJ2-5, with D perhaps given as TRBD1 or TRBD2 (5 bases each). The germline CDR1 and CDR2 sequences are SGHDT and YYEEEE. This CDR3 is built from 13 residues. Trimming took 1 base from V and 10 from J, leaving 14 bases between them. The CDR3 region has the DNA TGTGCCAGCAGCTTGCAGGGACCCACGGTCCAGTACTTC. Translating it yields CASSLQGPTVQYF.

This clonotype has a handful of counts. The chain is built from TRBV24-1 and TRBJ2-5, with D tentatively TRBD2 (6 bases). The CDR3 is made up of 19 amino acids. Trimming took 1 base from V and 3 from J, leaving 23 bases between them. Germline lookup yields CDR1 KGHDR and CDR2 SFDVKD. CDR3 sequence (DNA): TGTGCCACCAGTGATTTTCTTGGCGGAGCCCCCTCGGGGGAAGAGACCCAGTACTTC. It codes for CATSDFLGGAPSGEETQYF.

V is TRBV2 and J is TRBJ2-4, with TRBD1 matching over 7 bases. The DNA end favors TRBJ2-7, so the J call may be wrong. The germline CDR1 and CDR2 sequences are SNHLY and FYNNEI. This CDR3 has 16 residues. The DNA of the CDR3 is TGTGCCAGCAGTGAGGCTCGGAACAGGGGCTTGGACGAGCAGTACTTC. Its translation is CASSEARNRGLDEQYF.

The J gene is TRBJ2-1, the V gene TRBV7-9; 10 bases fit TRBD1. The CDR3 is made up of 14 amino acids. Germline V gives CDR1 SEHNR, CDR2 FQNEAQ (reference sequence). The V gene end was trimmed by 8 bases and the J gene end by 6 bases; junction bases not matched to a gene: 7. The CDR3 reads CASVTGGEGNEQFF. DNA for the CDR3: TGTGCCAGCGTGACAGGGGGCGAGGGCAATGAGCAGTTCTTC.

This clonotype was counted a few times. The chain is built from TRBV20-1 and TRBJ2-1, with 9 positions matching TRBD2. The CDR3 is 15 residues long. Germline values: CDR1 DFQATT, CDR2 SNEGSKA (reference sequence). V shed 0 bases and J 4 bases; nucleotides not matched to a gene: 4. CDR3 bases: TGCAGTGCTAGAGAGGGACTAGCTCCTTACAATGAGCAGTTCTTC. The encoded protein is CSAREGLAPYNEQFF.

The chain has TRBV12-3 or TRBV12-4 and TRBJ2-6, with TRBD1 matching 9 bases. V lost 7 bases and J lost 0; bases outside the gene matches: 7. This CDR3 comprises 17 residues. CDR3 coding DNA: TGTGCCAGCAACCGGGACAGGGCCACCTCTGGGGCCAACGTCCTGACTTTC. Its translation: CASNRDRATSGANVLTF.

DNA of the CDR3: TGTGCCAGCAGGCCAAGCATCCGGGGGCGGAATCAGCCCCAGCATTTT. The encoded protein is CASRPSIRGRNQPQHF. This chain links TRBV27 with TRBJ1-5, with TRBD1 as a possible D gene (6 bases). Germline lookup yields CDR1 MNHEY and CDR2 SMNVEV (reference sequence). Deletions cut 6 bases from V and 4 bases from J, with 19 bases between. This CDR3 has 16 amino acids.

The rearrangement links TRBV6-6 to TRBJ2-1; 8 bases align to TRBD1. Germline CDR1 is MNHNY and CDR2 is SVGAGI (reference sequence). The CDR3 length is 16 residues. Germline trimming cut 0 bases from V and 1 base from J; bases unmatched to any gene: 2. This CDR3 is CASSYSGTGSYNEQFF. In DNA form, the CDR3 reads TGTGCCAGCAGTTACTCCGGGACAGGATCCTACAATGAGCAGTTCTTC.

The genes are TRBV7-9 and TRBJ2-5; 9 nucleotides line up with TRBD1. The DNA end favors TRBJ2-7, so the J call may be wrong. The CDR3 has 12 residues. Germline values: CDR1 SEHNR, CDR2 FQNEAQ (reference sequence). In nucleotides, the CDR3 is TGTGCCGGGGGGACAGGGCCCAACGAGCAGTACTTC. Translated: CAGGTGPNEQYF.

This chain links TRBV11-2 with TRBJ2-7; D is perhaps TRBD1 (5 bases). Germline V gene sequence: CDR1 SGHAT, CDR2 FQNNGV. Trimming shortened V by 0 bases and J by 0 bases, and 15 bases separated the two germline ends. This CDR3 has 17 amino acids. The CDR3 reads CASSLDRFTGYSYEQYF. The CDR3 DNA reads TGTGCCAGCAGCTTAGACCGATTCACAGGATACTCCTACGAGCAGTACTTC.

This chain links TRBV9 with TRBJ2-3; no definite D call. Germline V gene data show CDR1 as SGDLS and CDR2 as YYNGEE. With 0 bases removed from V and 2 bases from J, the gap between germline ends came to 7 bases. The CDR3 loop spans 14 amino acids. The CDR3 sequence is CASSVVGSTDTQYF. The CDR3 DNA follows: TGTGCCAGCAGCGTAGTTGGCTCCACAGATACGCAGTATTTT.

This CDR3 is CSARLAGTDTQYF. CDR3 bases: TGCAGTGCTAGACTAGCGGGCACAGATACGCAGTATTTT. V and J are TRBV20-1 and TRBJ2-3; TRBD2 matches 7 bases. J gave up 1 base and V 2 bases, and 0 bases lay outside the gene matches. The length of the CDR3 is 13 residues. The V gene's germline CDR1 is DFQATT and CDR2 SNEGSKA (reference sequence).

As regards this clonotype: One end of the junction varies from germline; a read error may be responsible. The rearrangement links TRBV2 to TRBJ2-3; 10 positions agree with TRBD1. Germline V gene sequence: CDR1 SNHLY, CDR2 FYNNEI. CDR3 length equals 15 residues. Here the CDR3 DNA reads TGTGCCAGCAGGGAAGGGACAGGGGGCACAGATACGCAGTATTTT. This gives the protein CASREGTGGTDTQYF.

The V call is TRBV4-3, the J call TRBJ2-1; 7 nucleotides align to TRBD2. V lost 8 bases and J lost 0; bases outside the gene matches: 10. This CDR3 comprises 16 residues. Germline V CDR1 and CDR2: LGHNA, YSLEER. In DNA, the CDR3 is TGCGCCAGCGCCATCTTCGGGGGGATCTCCTACAATGAGCAGTTCTTC. Protein product: CASAIFGGISYNEQFF.

This chain connects TRBV15 to TRBJ2-1; D remains ambiguous. The ends were cut back, 4 bases at V and 4 bases at J, with 8 bases in the middle. The germline V gene encodes CDR1 LNHNV and CDR2 YYDKDF (reference sequence). This CDR3 is 13 amino acids long. CDR3 in DNA: TGTGCCACCAGCAAGATGACATACAATGAGCAGTTCTTC. As protein: CATSKMTYNEQFF.

The chain links TRBV28 to TRBJ1-6; D gene ambiguous. V shed 0 bases and J shed 7 bases, with 4 bases lying between them. Germline CDR1 and CDR2: MDHEN and SYDVKM. CDR3 length: 13 amino acids. The chain's CDR3 is CASSLWPNSPLHF. In nucleotides, the CDR3 is TGTGCCAGCAGTTTATGGCCGAATTCACCCCTCCACTTT.

V and J are TRBV29-1 and TRBJ2-7; 9 nucleotides match TRBD1. Germline CDR1 reads SQVTM; CDR2 reads ANQGSEA. V gave up 1 base and J gave up 6 bases; unmatched junction bases: 7. The CDR3 is 14 amino acids. CDR3 region: CSVEVTGGSGEQYF. CDR3 coding DNA: TGCAGCGTTGAAGTGACAGGGGGGTCGGGCGAGCAGTACTTC.

The chain joins TRBV7-2 to TRBJ1-5; the D is unclear. Deletions cut 1 base from V and 2 bases from J, with 15 bases between. The V gene's germline CDR1 is SGHTA and CDR2 FQGNSA. The CDR3 covers 17 residues. CDR3 nucleotide sequence: TGTGCCAGCAGCTTAGTCGCTAACCCCGCGGGCAATCAGCCCCAGCATTTT. This translates into CASSLVANPAGNQPQHF.

This clonotype was recorded only once. This chain links TRBV15 with TRBJ1-2, with 12 bases fitting TRBD1. Germline V lookup: CDR1 LNHNV, CDR2 YYDKDF (reference sequence). V dropped 5 bases and J dropped 7; count of bases not matched to a gene: 8. CDR3 length: 15 amino acids. In DNA, the CDR3 is TGTGCCACCAGCTATCCGGGACAGGGGGCGGCTGGCTACACCTTC. Its translation: CATSYPGQGAAGYTF. Full variable domain (rest looked up from reference TRBV15 and TRBJ1-2): DAMVIQNPRYQVTQFGKPVTLSCSQTLNHNVMYWYQQKSSQAPKLLFHYYDKDFNNEADTPDNFQSRRPNTSFCFLDIRSPGLGDTAMYLCATSYPGQGAAGYTFGSGTRLTVV.

This chain links TRBV29-1 with TRBJ2-4; 13 bases are shared with TRBD2. The germline CDR1 and CDR2 sequences are SQVTM and ANQGSEA. V shed 6 bases, J shed 0 bases, and the junction held 8 bases outside the gene matches. There are 17 residues in the CDR3. CDR3 sequence (DNA): TGCAGCGTGGGGCCCCGACTAGCGGGGGGAGCCAAAAACATTCAGTACTTC. Amino acid sequence: CSVGPRLAGGAKNIQYF.